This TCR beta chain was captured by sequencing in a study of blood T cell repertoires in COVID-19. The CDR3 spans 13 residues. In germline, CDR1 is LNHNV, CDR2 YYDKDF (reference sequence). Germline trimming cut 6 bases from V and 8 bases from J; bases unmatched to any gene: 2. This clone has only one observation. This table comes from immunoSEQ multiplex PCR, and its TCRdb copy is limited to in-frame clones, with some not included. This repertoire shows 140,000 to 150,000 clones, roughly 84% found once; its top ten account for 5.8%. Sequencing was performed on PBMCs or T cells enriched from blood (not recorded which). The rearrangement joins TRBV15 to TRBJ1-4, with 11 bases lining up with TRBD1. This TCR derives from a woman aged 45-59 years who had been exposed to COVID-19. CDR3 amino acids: CATRDRGREKLFF. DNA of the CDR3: TGTGCCACCAGGGACAGGGGGCGGGAAAAACTGTTTTTT.